A single sample is the source of the 9 T cell receptor beta chains below, sequenced in a study of CD8 T cells in ankylosing spondylitis. Via MiXCR, TCRdb re-called the 5' RACE reads, giving one row per CDR3 protein. Among some 140,000 distinct CDR3 sequences, 7% to 9% were seen once, and the ten largest hold 7.3%. The sequencing sample was made of synovial fluid, either unsorted or a sorted T cell fraction (not recorded which). The receptors come from a male donor with ankylosing spondylitis.

This clonotype was detected only a few times. The rearrangement joins TRBV5-5 to TRBJ2-3; a possible D gene is TRBD2 (5 bases). Germline V lookup: CDR1 SGHKS, CDR2 YYEKEE (reference sequence). The CDR3 extends over 12 amino acids. The V end lost 4 bases, the J end lost 4 bases, and 7 bases lay between the germline ends. As DNA, the CDR3 is TGTGCCAGCAGCCCGGACTCAGATACGCAGTATTTT. This encodes CASSPDSDTQYF. The whole variable domain, filled in from reference TRBV5-5 and TRBJ2-3, reads DAGVTQSPTHLIKTRGQQVTLRCSPISGHKSVSWYQQVLGQGPQFIFQYYEKEERGRGNFPDRFSARQFPNYSSELNVNALLLGDSALYLCASSPDSDTQYFGPGTRLTVL.

The chain uses TRBV20-1 and TRBJ2-7; D may be TRBD2 (5 bases). The CDR3 sequence is 13 residues long. Germline V gene data show CDR1 as DFQATT and CDR2 as SNEGSKA (reference sequence). V was shortened by 6 bases and J by 4 bases, with 16 bases between the two germline ends. CDR3 protein: CSAHKGLIYEQYF. The CDR3 nucleotides read TGCAGTGCCCACAAAGGACTGATTTACGAGCAGTACTTC.

This clonotype occurred a few times. This chain links TRBV13 with TRBJ2-2; D is unresolved. CDR3 length: 14 amino acids. Germline V gene lookup returns CDR1 PRHDT and CDR2 FYEKMQ (reference sequence). V dropped 2 bases and J dropped 6 bases, with 10 bases sitting between them. CDR3 loop: CASSLIKVAGELFF. The CDR3 region has the DNA TGTGCCAGCAGCTTAATAAAGGTCGCCGGGGAGCTGTTTTTT.

The genes are TRBV7-2 and TRBJ2-7; either TRBD1 or TRBD2 may fit D (7 bases each). Germline V gene lookup returns CDR1 SGHTA and CDR2 FQGNSA. Trimming shortened V by 3 bases and J by 3 bases, and 15 bases separated the two germline ends. The CDR3 runs 15 residues. CDR3 protein: CASSFTTGRVYEQYF. CDR3 bases: TGTGCCAGCAGCTTCACGACAGGGAGGGTCTACGAGCAGTACTTC.

The sample holds a few counts of this clonotype. Here the CDR3 reads CASSIYAGEGYDEQFF. As DNA, the CDR3 is TGTGCCAGTAGTATCTATGCGGGAGAGGGATACGATGAGCAGTTCTTC. The V and J genes are TRBV19 and TRBJ2-1; TRBD2 matches at 7 bases. V lost 3 bases and J lost 8; bases outside the gene matches: 13. The CDR3 extends over 16 amino acids. Germline V gene data show CDR1 as LNHDA and CDR2 as SQIVND (reference sequence).

The table lists this clonotype with a few counts. V is TRBV7-9 and J is TRBJ2-1; a possible D gene is TRBD2 (5 bases). The V and J ends lost 5 bases and 8 bases respectively, with 22 bases between them. The CDR3 runs 16 residues. From germline, CDR1 is SEHNR and CDR2 FQNEAQ (reference sequence). As DNA, the CDR3 is TGTGCCAGCAGCGCTGTGGGCGGGTCCCTGGTGCATGAGCAGTTCTTC. Translating it yields CASSAVGGSLVHEQFF.

This clonotype was seen repeatedly, ten times or more. The rearrangement joins TRBV7-2 to TRBJ2-1, with TRBD1 matching 8 bases. Germline values: CDR1 SGHTA, CDR2 FQGNSA. CDR3 length: 14 residues. V was clipped by 1 base and J by 14 bases; unmatched bases: 10. The chain's CDR3 is CASSLGALQGEKFF. CDR3 DNA sequence: TGTGCCAGCAGCTTAGGGGCCCTACAGGGGGAGAAGTTCTTC.

This clonotype was seen a few times. A read error may be the cause here, since a much bigger clone is one base away. CDR3 sequence (DNA): TGTGCCAGCAGCTCCCTAGCGGGGGAGCAAGGGAACACTCAGTACTTC. Protein: CASSSLAGEQGNTQYF. The chain joins TRBV5-5 to TRBJ2-4, with 10 nucleotides matching TRBD2. The germline V gene has CDR1 SGHKS and CDR2 YYEKEE (reference sequence). The CDR3 has 16 residues.

The CDR3 bases are TGTGCCAGCAGATGGGTCACTGAAGCTTTCTTT. Translated: CASRWVTEAFF. V is TRBV12-3 or TRBV12-4 and J is TRBJ1-1; D unresolved. The CDR3 extends over 11 amino acids. Trimming removed 6 bases from V and 4 bases from J, with 6 bases in between.